This T cell receptor (beta chain) was found in a study of blood T cell repertoires in COVID-19. About the research overall: Italy, Spain and the United States were the sources of the convalescent and acute COVID-19 samples. PBMCs, B-cell-depleted T cells, or T cells provided the cDNA or gDNA that made up the material.

Germline V gene sequence: CDR1 SGHRS, CDR2 YFSETQ. This CDR3 is built from 15 residues. Trimming pared 3 bases from V and 6 bases from J, leaving 15 bases between. Study processing details: The authors estimated nucleated cell counts from reference gene primer amplification. This table comes from immunoSEQ multiplex PCR, and its TCRdb copy is limited to in-frame clones, with some not included. V, J and clone size are those of that table, while D and trimming were read from the DNA. The repertoire has over 100,000 clones, over 80% of them found once; the top ten carry about 1%. The source is a human donor in a cohort sampled during active COVID-19. The rearrangement uses TRBV5-1 and TRBJ2-2; D is perhaps TRBD1 (6 bases). Sample: peripheral blood. The CDR3 sequence is CASSSGQTVAGELFF. For the CDR3, the DNA is TGCGCCAGCAGCTCCGGACAGACGGTCGCCGGGGAGCTGTTTTTT.